This passage covers 10 T cell receptor beta chains from one sample sequenced in a study of shared clonotypes between healthy human individuals. Profiling relied on immunoSEQ multiplex PCR, and the TCRdb table lists in-frame clones only, not all of them. Among more than 850,000 clones listed, roughly 74% were seen once. The sequencing input was memory CD4+ T cells from PBMCs. Subset denoted: CD45RA-negative fraction. Receptors originate from a man between 18 and 35 years old in good health. Some clones in this sample may be carry-over from other donors' samples.

The chain recombines TRBV19 with TRBJ2-7; perhaps TRBD2 as D (5 bases). Germline assignment: CDR1 LNHDA and CDR2 SQIVND (reference sequence). The CDR3 sequence is 15 residues long. Deletions cut 1 base from V and 2 bases from J, with 12 bases between. The CDR3 reads CASSIGGIFTYEQYF. The DNA for the CDR3 is TGTGCCAGTAGTATAGGAGGGATTTTTACCTACGAGCAGTACTTC.

The V and J genes are TRBV27 and TRBJ2-7; TRBD2 aligns across 9 bases. With 6 bases clipped from V and 2 bases from J, the junction kept 8 bases outside the gene matches. Germline V gives CDR1 MNHEY, CDR2 SMNVEV (reference sequence). The CDR3 contains 15 residues. This chain's CDR3 is CASRPVTSGPYEQYF. For the CDR3, the DNA is TGTGCCAGCAGGCCCGTGACTAGCGGACCCTACGAGCAGTACTTC.

The chain employs TRBV2 and TRBJ2-5, with TRBD2 matching 11 bases. CDR3 size: 16 residues. V lost 6 bases to trimming and J lost 2 bases; unmatched junction nucleotides: 8. From germline, CDR1 is SNHLY and CDR2 FYNNEI. As DNA, the CDR3 is TGTGCCAGCAGCGGTGGGACTAGCGGAAGACAAGAGACCCAGTACTTC. It specifies CASSGGTSGRQETQYF.

In this sample, this clone turned up once. The chain recombines TRBV6-1 with TRBJ2-7; perhaps TRBD2 as D (5 bases). The V end lost 0 bases, the J end lost 0 bases, and 9 bases lay between the germline ends. The CDR3 has 15 amino acids. Germline CDR1 MNHNS, CDR2 SASEGT. The CDR3 DNA follows: TGTGCCAGCAGTGAAGCGATGGGGAGCTCCTACGAGCAGTACTTC. The encoded protein is CASSEAMGSSYEQYF.

This chain joins TRBV21-1 and TRBJ2-7; the listed D gene, TRBD1, was not tested against the DNA. TRBV21-1 counts as a pseudogene. The CDR3 spans 16 residues. CDR3 region: CASSKVGTGPTYEQYF. The CDR3 coding sequence is TGTGCCAGCAGCAAAGTAGGGACAGGTCCCACCTACGAGCAGTACTTC.

In this sample, this clone turned up a few times. The identical CDR3 is also encoded by other nucleotide sequences in the sample. This chain uses TRBV7-3 with TRBJ1-1; D call uncertain. The CDR3 is 13 amino acids. V lost 2 bases to trimming and J lost 1 base, with 5 bases between them. CDR1 is SGHTA, CDR2 FQGTGA, per germline. CDR3 DNA sequence: TGTGCCAGCAGCTTACAGGAGAACACTGAAGCTTTCTTT. Encoded protein: CASSLQENTEAFF.

The chain uses TRBV27 and TRBJ2-7; TRBD2 agrees at 8 bases. CDR3 length: 15 amino acids. Germline V gives CDR1 MNHEY, CDR2 SMNVEV (reference sequence). Trimming at V came to 2 bases and at J to 2 bases, leaving 5 bases not matched to a gene. CDR3 sequence: CASSLGREAPYEQYF. Here the CDR3 DNA reads TGTGCCAGCAGTTTAGGGCGGGAGGCGCCCTACGAGCAGTACTTC.

Here the CDR3 reads CASSEGGAAYEQYF. DNA of the CDR3: TGTGCCAGCAGTGAAGGCGGCGCGGCCTACGAGCAGTACTTC. The chain carries TRBV2 and TRBJ2-7; no firm D call. Per the germline V gene, CDR1 is SNHLY and CDR2 is FYNNEI. Between the trimmed V and J ends, which lost 1 base and 2 bases, there was a span of 9 bases. CDR3 length equals 14 residues.

As concerns this clone: Within the sample, other DNA sequences also encode this same CDR3. The chain employs TRBV11-1 and TRBJ2-1; TRBD2 matches 8 bases. Looked up from germline, CDR1 is SGHAT and CDR2 is FQDESV (reference sequence). Trimming took 5 bases from V and 4 from J; bases not matched to a gene: 4. The CDR3 covers 14 residues. The CDR3 reads CASSPGGSYNEQFF. The CDR3, as DNA: TGTGCCAGCAGCCCGGGGGGGTCGTACAATGAGCAGTTCTTC. The whole variable domain, filled in from reference TRBV11-1 and TRBJ2-1, reads EAEVAQSPRYKITEKSQAVAFWCDPISGHATLYWYRQILGQGPELLVQFQDESVVDDSQLPKDRFSAERLKGVDSTLKIQPAELGDSAMYLCASSPGGSYNEQFFGPGTRLTVL.

V gene TRBV6-6 combines with J gene TRBJ2-7, with 9 positions matching TRBD1. This CDR3 has 14 residues. From germline, CDR1 is MNHNY and CDR2 SVGAGI (reference sequence). V shed 4 bases, J shed 0 bases, and the junction held 1 base outside the gene matches. The CDR3 loop reads CASSWDRVSYEQYF. CDR3 coding DNA: TGTGCCAGCAGTTGGGACAGGGTCTCCTACGAGCAGTACTTC.